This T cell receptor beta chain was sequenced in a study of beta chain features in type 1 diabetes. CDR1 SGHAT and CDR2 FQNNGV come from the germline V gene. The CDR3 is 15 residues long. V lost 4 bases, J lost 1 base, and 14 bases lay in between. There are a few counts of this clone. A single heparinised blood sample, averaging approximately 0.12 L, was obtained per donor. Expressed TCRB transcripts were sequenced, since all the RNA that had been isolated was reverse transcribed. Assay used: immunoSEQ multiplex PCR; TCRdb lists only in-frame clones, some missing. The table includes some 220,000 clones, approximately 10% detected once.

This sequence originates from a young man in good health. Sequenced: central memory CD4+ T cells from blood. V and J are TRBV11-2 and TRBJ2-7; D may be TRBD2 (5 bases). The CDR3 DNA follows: TGTGCCAGCAGCTCCGTCCGGGGAATTTCCTACGAGCAGTACTTC. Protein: CASSSVRGISYEQYF.